This TCR beta chain was sequenced in a study of blood T cell repertoires in COVID-19. Data came from immunoSEQ multiplex PCR; TCRdb stores just in-frame clones and leaves some out. The table has around 77,000 clones, around 83% seen once. Germline V gene lookup returns CDR1 LNHDA and CDR2 SQIVND (reference sequence). V lost 1 base and J 1 base, leaving 8 bases between the germline ends. This CDR3 is 15 amino acids long. Seattle-derived patients entered the study during active infection and were followed longitudinally. The clonotype originates from a man aged 25 to 45 with COVID-19, enrolled during active disease. The chain recombines TRBV19 with TRBJ1-5, with D uncertain. Material for sequencing was peripheral blood. CDR3 protein: CASSIGGMSNQPQHF. In DNA form, the CDR3 reads TGTGCCAGTAGTATAGGAGGAATGAGCAATCAGCCCCAGCATTTT.